This is a list of T cell receptor beta chains from one sample in a study of T cells expressing NK-cell markers. TCRdb re-analyzed the 5' RACE reads; it lists each CDR3 protein once, without DNA. Seen in this sample are under 600,000 distinct CDR3 sequences; the ten most common clones hold almost 1.5%. What was sequenced was blood T cells: a sorted CD56 or NKG2C T cell subset, CD4+ or CD8+ T cells, or bulk PBMC T cells (not recorded which). These receptors were obtained from a woman in her fifties or sixties in good health. Both conserved end residues are part of each CDR3.

v_call	j_call	cdr3_aa
TRBV12-3/TRBV12-4	TRBJ1-1	CASSFSGWEAFF
TRBV29-1	TRBJ1-5	CSVGQEGNQPQHF
TRBV12-3/TRBV12-4	TRBJ1-1	CASSGRRWNTEAFF
TRBV12-3/TRBV12-4	TRBJ1-1	CASRLDGNTEAFF
TRBV20-1	TRBJ2-3	CSAKPEWGVGSARLPDTQYF
TRBV6-1	TRBJ1-3	CASSPLVGQGSYSGNTIYF
TRBV4-1	TRBJ2-1	CASSQAPKNNNEQFF
TRBV4-2	TRBJ2-1	CASSQSQQREGNEQFF
TRBV3-1	TRBJ1-2	CASSRGQFDGYTF
TRBV12-3/TRBV12-4	TRBJ2-1	CASRPSGNNEQFF
TRBV7-9	TRBJ2-3	CAKTMGAGTDTQYF
TRBV12-5	TRBJ2-2	CASGLPRKTDTGELFF
TRBV6-5	TRBJ1-4	CASGPGRLTNEKLFF
TRBV11-2	TRBJ2-5	CASSFGGVRETQYF
TRBV6-5	TRBJ2-7	CASSTGTGWGEQYF
TRBV4-1	TRBJ1-2	CASSQGDFGRDYGYTF
TRBV25-1	TRBJ2-5	CASFNGRTQYF
TRBV21-1	TRBJ1-1	CATLGGETGLGTEAFF
TRBV6-5	TRBJ1-6	CATSQGRFSPLHF
TRBV5-6	TRBJ1-1	CASSLDRGAEAFF
TRBV7-8	TRBJ2-1	CASSPRTSGRDNEQFF
TRBV5-1	TRBJ2-7	CASSKQVGGSDEQYF
TRBV11-2	TRBJ2-1	CASSLRLEADEQFF
TRBV12-3/TRBV12-4	TRBJ1-3	CASSFIGGGGNTIYF
TRBV5-1	TRBJ2-5	CASSLDPGFRETQYF
TRBV12-3/TRBV12-4	TRBJ2-3	CASSPLGGRTDTQYF
TRBV4-1	TRBJ2-2	CASSQSAPGGTGELFF
TRBV12-5	TRBJ2-1	CASGLALGGRLNEQFF
TRBV19	TRBJ2-3	CASSPRDREDTQYF
TRBV7-6	TRBJ1-1	CASSQIGTEAFF
TRBV11-3	TRBJ2-2	CASSTSGGPGELFF
TRBV5-1	TRBJ2-3	CASSLMGLAGGGGTDTQYF
TRBV5-1	TRBJ2-1	CASSEGGLAAHNEQFF
TRBV10-3	TRBJ2-3	CAISGRGGTDTQYF
TRBV28	TRBJ2-6	CASSFPLGQGAPNGANVLTF
TRBV6-6	TRBJ1-4	CASAVGEKLFF
TRBV28	TRBJ2-2	CASRMLPNTGELFF
TRBV12-3/TRBV12-4	TRBJ1-5	CASSPEAGNQPQHF
TRBV24-1	TRBJ1-5	CATSEGGQPQHF
TRBV24-1	TRBJ2-1	CATSGGAASPQFF
TRBV3-1	TRBJ2-2	CASSQGYTGELFF
TRBV7-9	TRBJ1-1	CASIPGEVNTEAFF
TRBV29-1	TRBJ2-5	CSVSGRIVETQYF
TRBV5-1	TRBJ1-1	CASSLTGTGVSEAFF
TRBV24-1	TRBJ2-6	CATAKDSGANVLTF